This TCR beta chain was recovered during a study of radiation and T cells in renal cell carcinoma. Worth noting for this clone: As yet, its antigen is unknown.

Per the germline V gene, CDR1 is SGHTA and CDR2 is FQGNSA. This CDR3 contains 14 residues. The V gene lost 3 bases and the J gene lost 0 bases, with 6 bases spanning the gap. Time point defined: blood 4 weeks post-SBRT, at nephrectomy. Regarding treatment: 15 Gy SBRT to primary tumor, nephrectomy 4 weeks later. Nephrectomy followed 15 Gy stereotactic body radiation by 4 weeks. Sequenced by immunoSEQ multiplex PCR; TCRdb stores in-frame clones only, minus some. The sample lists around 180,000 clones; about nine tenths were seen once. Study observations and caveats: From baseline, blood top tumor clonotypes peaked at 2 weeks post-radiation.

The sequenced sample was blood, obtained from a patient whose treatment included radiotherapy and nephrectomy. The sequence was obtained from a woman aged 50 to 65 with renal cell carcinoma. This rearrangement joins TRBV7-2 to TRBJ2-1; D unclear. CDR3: CASSFAVSYNEQFF. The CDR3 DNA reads TGTGCCAGCAGCTTCGCCGTCTCCTACAATGAGCAGTTCTTC. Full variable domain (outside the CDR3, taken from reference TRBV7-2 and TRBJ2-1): GAGVSQSPSNKVTEKGKDVELRCDPISGHTALYWYRQSLGQGLEFLIYFQGNSAPDKSGLPSDRFSAERTGGSVSTLTIQRTQQEDSAVYLCASSFAVSYNEQFFGPGTRLTVL.